What follows are 3 T cell receptor beta chains derived from one specimen sequenced in a study of technical replicates of blood from several donors. TCRdb keeps only in-frame clones here, not all; method: immunoSEQ multiplex PCR. The table has roughly 100,000 clones, under 97% seen once; the top ten hold approximately 0.22%. Sequencing was performed on T cells isolated from PBMCs. The receptors originated from a human donor in good health.

The chain carries TRBV5-1 and TRBJ1-2; D not certain. Germline-derived CDR1 and CDR2 are SGHRS and YFSETQ. The V end lost 1 base, the J end lost 2 bases, and 12 bases lay between the germline ends. The length of the CDR3 is 15 residues. CDR3 region: CASSLPSRQNYGYTF. The CDR3 DNA follows: TGCGCCAGCAGCTTGCCTAGTCGGCAGAACTATGGCTACACCTTC.

This clone was seen a single time. This sequence joins TRBV7-9 and TRBJ2-7; 7 positions agree with TRBD2. Looked up from germline, CDR1 is SEHNR and CDR2 is FQNEAQ (reference sequence). This CDR3 contains 19 residues. J lost 0 bases, V lost 5 bases, and 19 bases had no gene match. The CDR3 spells CASSPSSPGEGSSSYEQYF. The CDR3 DNA reads TGTGCCAGCAGCCCTAGTTCACCGGGGGAGGGATCAAGCTCCTACGAGCAGTACTTC. Using reference TRBV7-9 and TRBJ2-7 for the parts outside the CDR3, the full variable domain is DTGVSQNPRHKITKRGQNVTFRCDPISEHNRLYWYRQTLGQGPEFLTYFQNEAQLEKSRLLSDRFSAERPKGSFSTLEIQRTEQGDSAMYLCASSPSSPGEGSSSYEQYFGPGTRLTVT.

The chain recombines TRBV13 with TRBJ1-1; D possibly corresponds to TRBD1 (5 bases). The V gene's germline CDR1 is PRHDT and CDR2 FYEKMQ (reference sequence). This CDR3 is built from 14 residues. V was shortened by 0 bases and J by 5 bases, with 10 bases between the two germline ends. The CDR3 DNA is TGTGCCAGCAGCTTAGGGGAGGGACGAACTGAAGCTTTCTTT. Protein sequence: CASSLGEGRTEAFF. The variable domain in full, with the rest retrieved from reference TRBV13 and TRBJ1-1, is AAGVIQSPRHLIKEKRETATLKCYPIPRHDTVYWYQQGPGQDPQFLISFYEKMQSDKGSIPDRFSAQQFSDYHSELNMSSLELGDSALYFCASSLGEGRTEAFFGQGTRLTVV.